The 15 T cell receptor beta chains below come from one sample, sequenced in a study of cytomegalovirus exposure and HLA in healthy donors. The PCR contained 60 Vbeta and 13 Jbeta primers. Measured with immunoSEQ multiplex PCR; TCRdb has only the in-frame clones, and not every one. There are roughly 190,000 clones in the sample; under 85% occur only once, and 2.5% to 3.5% lies in the top ten. Sequencing used PBMCs. The receptors derive from a female donor in good health and CMV-seronegative.

This chain connects TRBV18 to TRBJ1-2, with 8 nucleotides matching TRBD1. This CDR3 has 15 amino acids. The J segment lost 10 bases and the V segment lost 2 bases, leaving 12 bases of the junction unmatched. The V gene's germline CDR1 is KGHSH and CDR2 LQKENI. CDR3 protein: CASSPSRDRREDYTF. The CDR3, as DNA: TGTGCCAGCTCACCATCCAGGGACAGGAGGGAGGACTACACCTTC.

This chain links TRBV28 with TRBJ1-5; D perhaps matches TRBD1 (6 bases). Trimming shortened V by 5 bases and J by 0 bases, and 11 bases separated the two germline ends. Germline CDR1 and CDR2: MDHEN and SYDVKM. This CDR3 has 15 residues. The CDR3 DNA is TGTGCCAGCAGTCGGACAGCTACTAGCAATCAGCCCCAGCATTTT. This gives the protein CASSRTATSNQPQHF.

This clone has just one count. V is TRBV4-1 and J is TRBJ2-5; 9 bases are shared with TRBD2. The J segment lost 7 bases and the V segment lost 0 bases, leaving 12 bases of the junction unmatched. The germline V gene has CDR1 MGHRA and CDR2 YSYEKL. This CDR3 is 17 amino acids long. CDR3 residues: CASSQELAGQPVGTQYF. Written as DNA, the CDR3 is TGCGCCAGCAGCCAAGAGCTAGCGGGGCAACCAGTGGGGACCCAGTACTTC.

The chain employs TRBV5-5 and TRBJ2-1; 8 nucleotides align to TRBD2. This CDR3 comprises 16 residues. V shed 3 bases, J shed 3 bases, and the junction held 8 bases outside the gene matches. CDR1 and CDR2 (germline): SGHKS, YYEKEE (reference sequence). The CDR3 protein is CASSWVSAGDYNEQFF. The CDR3 bases are TGTGCCAGCAGCTGGGTCTCAGCGGGGGACTACAATGAGCAGTTCTTC.

The chain is built from TRBV5-6 and TRBJ1-1; no clear D. The CDR3 consists of 14 residues. V lost 0 bases to trimming and J lost 3 bases, with 9 bases between them. Germline lookup yields CDR1 SGHDT and CDR2 YYEEEE. DNA for the CDR3: TGTGCCAGCAGCTTGGTATGGGAGGACACTGAAGCTTTCTTT. It specifies CASSLVWEDTEAFF.

The V gene is TRBV14, the J gene TRBJ1-6; TRBD1 is a possible D gene (5 bases). V lost 1 base to trimming and J lost 17 bases, with 9 bases between them. The germline gives CDR1 SGHDN, CDR2 FVKESK. The CDR3 length is 11 residues. CDR3 in DNA: TGTGCCAGCAGCCAAGCCAGGGCAATCCACTTT. Protein sequence: CASSQARAIHF.

The chain uses TRBV28 and TRBJ2-5; the match to TRBD1 covers 8 bases. The J call may be wrong; the DNA end is better matched by TRBJ2-7. CDR1 and CDR2 (germline): MDHEN, SYDVKM. CDR3 length: 16 residues. The CDR3 loop is CASSLRGQGARHEQYF. Here the CDR3 DNA reads TGTGCCAGCAGTTTGAGGGGGCAGGGGGCTCGACACGAGCAGTACTTC.

About this clone: Within the sample, other DNA sequences also encode this same CDR3. This chain uses TRBV30 with TRBJ2-1; 12 nucleotides match TRBD2. Germline loops: CDR1 GTSNPN, CDR2 SVGIG (reference sequence). V trimming: 3 bases; J trimming: 6 bases; junction bases outside the gene matches: 0. The CDR3 sequence is 13 residues long. The CDR3 DNA is TGTGCCTGGAGACTAGCGGGGGGCAATGAGCAGTTCTTC. Translation: CAWRLAGGNEQFF.

This chain uses TRBV20-1 with TRBJ1-5; D not certain. The ends were cut back, 6 bases at V and 6 bases at J, with 9 bases in the middle. The V gene's germline CDR1 is DFQATT and CDR2 SNEGSKA (reference sequence). The CDR3 extends over 11 amino acids. In DNA form, the CDR3 reads TGCAGTGCCCTGGGAGGTCAGCCCCAGCATTTT. It encodes CSALGGQPQHF.

The chain joins TRBV27 to TRBJ1-6; D is uncertain. The CDR3 has 14 amino acids. V was shortened by 7 bases and J by 0 bases, with 7 bases between the two germline ends. Germline V CDR1 and CDR2: MNHEY, SMNVEV (reference sequence). The CDR3 reads CASTWSSYNSPLHF. The DNA for the CDR3 is TGTGCCAGCACGTGGAGCTCCTATAATTCACCCCTCCACTTT.

V and J are TRBV30 and TRBJ1-1; D possibly corresponds to TRBD1 (6 bases). This CDR3 has 13 residues. The germline V gene has CDR1 GTSNPN and CDR2 SVGIG (reference sequence). V lost 7 bases and J 0 bases, leaving 12 bases between the germline ends. The CDR3 bases are TGTGCCTACTCAGGACAGATGAACACTGAAGCTTTCTTT. It yields the protein CAYSGQMNTEAFF.

This rearrangement joins TRBV7-8 to TRBJ1-4; D possibly corresponds to TRBD1 (6 bases). Germline values: CDR1 SGHVS, CDR2 FQNEAQ. Between the trimmed V and J ends, which lost 0 bases and 4 bases, there was a span of 15 bases. The CDR3 has 17 residues. CDR3 DNA sequence: TGTGCCAGCAGCTTAGCCCTCCGGGGGGGCGATAATGAAAAACTGTTTTTT. As protein: CASSLALRGGDNEKLFF.

The J gene is TRBJ2-7, the V gene TRBV2; TRBD2 agrees at 15 bases. The germline gives CDR1 SNHLY, CDR2 FYNNEI. The CDR3 loop spans 15 amino acids. V trimming: 10 bases; J trimming: 1 base; junction bases outside the gene matches: 5. The CDR3 nucleotides read TGTGCCACAGGACTAGCGGGGGGGCAATCCTACGAGCAGTACTTC. Protein: CATGLAGGQSYEQYF.

The chain combines TRBV2 with TRBJ2-5; 13 bases agree with TRBD2. This CDR3 is built from 15 residues. Germline CDR1 reads SNHLY; CDR2 reads FYNNEI. With V trimmed by 6 bases and J by 7 bases, 8 bases remained unmatched. The CDR3 sequence: CASSLGLAGVWTQYF. The CDR3 coding sequence is TGTGCCAGCAGCCTTGGACTAGCGGGGGTCTGGACCCAGTACTTC. The full variable domain, rest sourced from reference TRBV2 and TRBJ2-5, is EPEVTQTPSHQVTQMGQEVILRCVPISNHLYFYWYRQILGQKVEFLVSFYNNEISEKSEIFDDQFSVERPDGSNFTLKIRSTKLEDSAMYFCASSLGLAGVWTQYFGPGTRLLVL.

The chain joins TRBV4-3 to TRBJ1-6; TRBD1 might be the D (6 bases). CDR1 LGHNA and CDR2 YSLEER come from the germline V gene. CDR3 length: 15 amino acids. Trimming removed 4 bases at V and 5 bases at J, with 12 bases between. Written as DNA, the CDR3 is TGCGCCAGCAGCCCTGGGGGCAGGAATAATTCACCCCTCCACTTT. Translating gives CASSPGGRNNSPLHF.